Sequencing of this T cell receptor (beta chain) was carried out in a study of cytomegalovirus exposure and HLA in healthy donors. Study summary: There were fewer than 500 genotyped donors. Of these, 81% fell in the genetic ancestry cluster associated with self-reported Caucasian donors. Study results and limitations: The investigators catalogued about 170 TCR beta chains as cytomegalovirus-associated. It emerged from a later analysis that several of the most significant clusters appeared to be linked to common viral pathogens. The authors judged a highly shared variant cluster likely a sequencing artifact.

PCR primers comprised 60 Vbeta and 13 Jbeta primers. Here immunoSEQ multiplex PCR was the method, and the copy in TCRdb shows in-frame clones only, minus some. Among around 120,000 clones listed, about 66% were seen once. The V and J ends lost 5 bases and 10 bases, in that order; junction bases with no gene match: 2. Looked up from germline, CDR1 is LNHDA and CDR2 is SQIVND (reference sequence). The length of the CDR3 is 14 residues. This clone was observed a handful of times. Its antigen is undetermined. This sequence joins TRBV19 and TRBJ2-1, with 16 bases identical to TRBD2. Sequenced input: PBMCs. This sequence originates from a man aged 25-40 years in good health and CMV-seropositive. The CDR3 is CASSSGLAGGEQFF. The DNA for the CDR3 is TGTGCCAGTAGTTCGGGACTAGCGGGAGGGGAGCAGTTCTTC.